The source of this TCR beta chain is a study of T cells in Graves' hyperthyroidism and ophthalmopathy. Amplification of TCR beta CDR3 regions used RNA as the template. TCR CDR3 regions were first amplified by RT-PCR with HTBI primers. From the multiplex PCR reads, TCRdb called clonotypes with MiXCR, one entry per CDR3 protein. Of approximately 700,000 distinct CDR3 sequences in the sample, 16% were seen once. Study-wide results and limits: By a 13 V-J model, ophthalmopathy was set apart from stable hyperthyroidism.

Of note for this clonotype: The target antigen is unknown.

In germline, CDR1 is SGHVS, CDR2 FQNEAQ. The CDR3 runs 18 residues. V gave up 6 bases and J gave up 0 bases; unmatched junction bases: 16. Across 18 months, stable Graves' hyperthyroidism was marked by no progression to ophthalmopathy. Fresh 10 ml peripheral blood yielded PBMCs. Sequences were obtained from blood. The genes are TRBV7-8 and TRBJ1-1, with TRBD1 matching 7 bases. The TCR comes from a young man with Graves' hyperthyroidism. The CDR3 nucleotides are TGTGCCAGCAGTTCTTGGACAGGCTCGGTGGGGGTGAACACTGAAGCTTTCTTT. This gives the protein CASSSWTGSVGVNTEAFF.